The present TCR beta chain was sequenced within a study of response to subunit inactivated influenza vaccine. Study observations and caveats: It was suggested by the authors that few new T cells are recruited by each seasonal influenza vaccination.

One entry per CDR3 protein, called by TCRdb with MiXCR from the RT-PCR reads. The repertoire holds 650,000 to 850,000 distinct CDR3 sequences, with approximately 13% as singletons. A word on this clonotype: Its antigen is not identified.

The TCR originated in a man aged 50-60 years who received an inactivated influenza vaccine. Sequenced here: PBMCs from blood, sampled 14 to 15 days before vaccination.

The CDR3 nucleotides read TGTGCCAGCAGCCAAAAACTAGCGGGAGGGCCCTATGAGCAGTTCTTC. It translates to CASSQKLAGGPYEQFF. The chain links TRBV6-2 or TRBV6-3 to TRBJ2-1, with 13 nucleotides matching TRBD2. The V gene end was trimmed by 6 bases and the J gene end by 8 bases; junction bases not matched to a gene: 10. This CDR3 has 16 residues. The germline CDR1 and CDR2 sequences are MNHEY and SVGEGT.